The clone carrying this TCR beta chain was seen a single time. This sample is part of a study of shared T cell receptors in the human thymus. Data came from immunoSEQ multiplex PCR; TCRdb stores just in-frame clones and leaves some out. The data contain about 500,000 clones, about 84% of them seen just once; the ten biggest clones take up about 0.012%. Germline CDR1 and CDR2: SQVTM and ANQGSEA. V was clipped by 0 bases and J by 8 bases; unmatched bases: 15. The CDR3 covers 16 residues. The same specimen was also included in a second study, on human thymus T cells. That paper states: Corrective cardiac surgery supplied the resected thymus tissue. There appeared to be biased usage of V and J genes in thymic and blood repertoires. As related research reported, thymic repertoires overlapped highly among unrelated individuals.

The sequence was collected from a boy younger than two with a congenital heart defect. The chain employs TRBV29-1 and TRBJ1-2; 7 bases fit TRBD1. Sequencing input: thymocytes. The CDR3 DNA is TGCAGCGTTGAAGATCGGCTAAGGAGGGGGCGCAAAGGCTACACCTTC. Translation gives CSVEDRLRRGRKGYTF.